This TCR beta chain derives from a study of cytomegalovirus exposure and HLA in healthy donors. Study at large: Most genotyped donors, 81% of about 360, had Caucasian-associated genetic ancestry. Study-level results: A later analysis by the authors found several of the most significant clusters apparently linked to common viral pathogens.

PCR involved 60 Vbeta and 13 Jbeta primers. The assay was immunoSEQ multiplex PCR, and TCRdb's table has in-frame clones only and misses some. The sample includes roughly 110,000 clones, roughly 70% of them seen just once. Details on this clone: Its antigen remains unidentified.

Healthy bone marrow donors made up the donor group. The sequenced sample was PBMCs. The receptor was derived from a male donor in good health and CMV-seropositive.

The CDR3 DNA reads TGTGCCAGCAGCAAACTGGGACAGGGGTTTGCTCAGCCCCAGCATTTT. Its translation is CASSKLGQGFAQPQHF. The chain uses TRBV21-1 and TRBJ1-5; the listed D gene, TRBD1, was not tested against the DNA. TRBV21-1 counts as a pseudogene. CDR3 size: 16 residues.